Below are 18 T cell receptor beta chains sequenced from a single sample in a study of somatic mutations in cytotoxic T cells in rheumatoid arthritis. Profiled with immunoSEQ multiplex PCR; TCRdb holds only in-frame clones, not every one. Of 4,500 to 5,000 clones in the sample, just under 80% were seen once. Input material: CD8+ T cells sorted from blood. The receptor source for this set is a man between 65 and 80 years old with rheumatoid arthritis.

The V gene is TRBV5-6, the J gene TRBJ2-7; TRBD1 agrees at 12 bases. With V trimmed by 2 bases and J by 5 bases, 2 bases remained unmatched. CDR3 length equals 14 residues. Germline lookup yields CDR1 SGHDT and CDR2 YYEEEE. CDR3 region: CASSFGTGGNEQYF. Here the CDR3 DNA reads TGTGCCAGCAGCTTCGGGACAGGGGGCAACGAGCAGTACTTC. Using reference TRBV5-6 and TRBJ2-7 for the parts outside the CDR3, the full variable domain is DAGVTQSPTHLIKTRGQQVTLRCSPKSGHDTVSWYQQALGQGPQFIFQYYEEEERQRGNFPDRFSGHQFPNYSSELNVNALLLGDSALYLCASSFGTGGNEQYFGPGTRLTVT.

The V and J genes are TRBV5-5 and TRBJ1-2; D is uncertain. V lost 2 bases and J lost 8, with 22 bases in between. CDR3 length: 16 residues. CDR1 and CDR2 (germline): SGHKS, YYEKEE (reference sequence). The CDR3 loop reads CASSFPSGRRAKGYTF. The DNA of the CDR3 is TGTGCCAGCAGCTTCCCAAGTGGCCGGCGGGCCAAGGGCTACACCTTC.

V gene TRBV15 combines with J gene TRBJ1-5; TRBD1 is a possible D gene (6 bases). CDR1 and CDR2 from the germline V gene are LNHNV and YYDKDF (reference sequence). This CDR3 has 16 residues. Trimming took off 0 bases at V and 3 bases at J, with 12 bases between the two ends. CDR3 nucleotide sequence: TGTGCCACCAGCAGAGATCAGGCAGGGGTCAATCAGCCCCAGCATTTT. This codes for CATSRDQAGVNQPQHF. Filled out from reference TRBV15 and TRBJ1-5, the complete variable domain reads DAMVIQNPRYQVTQFGKPVTLSCSQTLNHNVMYWYQQKSSQAPKLLFHYYDKDFNNEADTPDNFQSRRPNTSFCFLDIRSPGLGDTAMYLCATSRDQAGVNQPQHFGDGTRLSIL.

V and J are TRBV6-1 and TRBJ1-2; tentative D call: TRBD1 (5 bases). This CDR3 contains 15 residues. Germline V gene sequence: CDR1 MNHNS, CDR2 SASEGT. Deletions cut 5 bases from V and 8 bases from J, with 21 bases between. CDR3 loop: CASSPGLPAKGGYTF. CDR3 DNA: TGTGCCAGCAGTCCGGGACTTCCCGCAAAGGGAGGCTACACCTTC.

The genes are TRBV5-6 and TRBJ2-7; no reliable D call. V lost 4 bases and J lost 2, with 16 bases in between. CDR3 size: 15 residues. Germline values: CDR1 SGHDT, CDR2 YYEEEE. CDR3 protein: CASSPPVGPTYEQYF. The CDR3 DNA follows: TGTGCCAGCAGCCCGCCGGTGGGCCCAACCTACGAGCAGTACTTC.

As concerns this clone: This likely stems from a read error, as it lies one base from a far larger clone. The chain has TRBV15 and TRBJ2-1; 11 nucleotides match TRBD2. J was trimmed by 6 bases and V by 4 bases; bases with no gene match: 2. This CDR3 has 14 amino acids. The germline gives CDR1 LNHNV, CDR2 YYDKDF (reference sequence). The DNA of the CDR3 is TGTGCCACCAGCACGGGACTAGCGGTCAATGAGCAGTTCTTC. Residues: CATSTGLAVNEQFF. Full variable domain (missing parts from reference TRBV15 and TRBJ2-1): DAMVIQNPRYQVTQFGKPVTLSCSQTLNHNVMYWYQQKSSQAPKLLFHYYDKDFNNEADTPDNFQSRRPNTSFCFLDIRSPGLGDTAMYLCATSTGLAVNEQFFGPGTRLTVL.

The chain carries TRBV13 and TRBJ1-1, with D maybe TRBD1 (6 bases). Germline loops: CDR1 PRHDT, CDR2 FYEKMQ (reference sequence). The CDR3 length is 12 residues. V shed 6 bases and J shed 1 base, with 6 bases lying between them. The CDR3 nucleotides read TGTGCCAGCAGGGACAGGAACACTGAAGCTTTCTTT. Its translation is CASRDRNTEAFF.

V is TRBV5-1 and J is TRBJ2-1; 12 nucleotides match TRBD2. The germline gives CDR1 SGHRS, CDR2 YFSETQ. CDR3 length: 17 amino acids. The ends lost 2 bases at V and 0 bases at J; junction bases unmatched: 3. In DNA, the CDR3 is TGCGCCAGCAGCTTCCGGACTAGCGGGGCCTCCTACAATGAGCAGTTCTTC. Its protein is CASSFRTSGASYNEQFF.

This clone was seen just once. The CDR3 here is CASSLERGPYGYTF. The CDR3 DNA is TGTGCCAGCAGCTTAGAAAGGGGGCCCTATGGCTACACCTTC. The chain carries TRBV5-4 and TRBJ1-2, with TRBD1 matching over 7 bases. V shed 2 bases, J shed 4 bases, and the junction held 5 bases outside the gene matches. The germline V gene has CDR1 SGHNT and CDR2 YYREEE (reference sequence). The CDR3 totals 14 residues. The entire variable domain, with the rest obtained from reference TRBV5-4 and TRBJ1-2, is as follows: ETGVTQSPTHLIKTRGQQVTLRCSSQSGHNTVSWYQQALGQGPQFIFQYYREEENGRGNFPPRFSGLQFPNYSSELNVNALELDDSALYLCASSLERGPYGYTFGSGTRLTVV.

V is TRBV2 and J is TRBJ1-2; TRBD1 might be the D (5 bases). This CDR3 spans 13 amino acids. Per germline, CDR1 SNHLY and CDR2 FYNNEI. V lost 7 bases and J 5 bases, leaving 14 bases between the germline ends. CDR3 nucleotide sequence: TGTGCCAGCAAATCAGGGTATAGGTATGGCTACACCTTC. It codes for CASKSGYRYGYTF.

The chain links TRBV19 to TRBJ2-1; possibly TRBD1 for D (7 bases). This CDR3 is built from 14 residues. Germline V gene lookup returns CDR1 LNHDA and CDR2 SQIVND (reference sequence). V was clipped by 1 base and J by 9 bases, with 13 bases between them. CDR3 sequence reads: CASSIVRGVSEQFF. The CDR3 coding sequence is TGTGCCAGTAGTATAGTCAGGGGGGTCAGTGAGCAGTTCTTC.

This rearrangement joins TRBV7-6 to TRBJ2-1, with 13 positions matching TRBD2. This CDR3 is built from 16 residues. V lost 5 bases, J lost 10 bases, and 11 bases stayed unmatched. Germline CDR1 SGHVS, CDR2 FNYEAQ. CDR3 loop: CASSQYTSGGAEEQFF. The CDR3 DNA follows: TGTGCCAGCAGCCAATATACTAGCGGGGGGGCGGAAGAGCAGTTCTTC.

A single count supports this clone. This sequence joins TRBV27 and TRBJ1-2; possibly TRBD1 for D (5 bases). With 5 bases removed from V and 1 base from J, the gap between germline ends came to 14 bases. CDR1 is MNHEY, CDR2 SMNVEV, per germline (reference sequence). The CDR3 length is 15 residues. The CDR3 here is CASSTFWGSNYGYTF. The CDR3 nucleotides are TGTGCCAGCAGTACCTTTTGGGGCAGTAACTATGGCTACACCTTC.

This clone appeared a few times. V usage is TRBV10-3 and J usage is TRBJ2-1; 7 bases map to TRBD1. V was pared by 3 bases and J by 4 bases, with 3 bases of the junction left unmatched. This CDR3 is built from 14 residues. The V gene's germline CDR1 is ENHRY and CDR2 SYGVKD. CDR3 sequence (DNA): TGTGCCATCAGTGAACAGGGGTATTACAATGAGCAGTTCTTC. Translated: CAISEQGYYNEQFF.

The chain combines TRBV4-3 with TRBJ2-7, with D possibly being TRBD2 (6 bases). Germline V gene data show CDR1 as LGHNA and CDR2 as YSLEER. The CDR3 spans 15 residues. Trimming cost V 2 bases and J 1 base, with 12 bases left between them. The DNA for the CDR3 is TGCGCCAGCAGCCAAAAGGGACTGGAGTCCTACGAGCAGTACTTC. Encoded protein: CASSQKGLESYEQYF.

This sequence joins TRBV5-1 and TRBJ1-5; 7 bases line up with TRBD1. This CDR3 spans 14 amino acids. V lost 4 bases and J lost 5; bases outside the gene matches: 6. The germline V gene has CDR1 SGHRS and CDR2 YFSETQ. The CDR3 is CASSMTGLHQPQHF. The CDR3 DNA follows: TGCGCCAGCAGCATGACAGGGCTCCATCAGCCCCAGCATTTT.

In this sample, this clone turned up once. The chain recombines TRBV5-5 with TRBJ2-1, with TRBD2 identical over 8 bases. The CDR3 is made up of 16 amino acids. Germline V gene data show CDR1 as SGHKS and CDR2 as YYEKEE (reference sequence). The J segment lost 2 bases and the V segment lost 2 bases, leaving 6 bases of the junction unmatched. CDR3 nucleotides: TGTGCCAGCAGCTTCCGCGGGGGGCCCCCCTACAATGAGCAGTTCTTC. This sequence encodes CASSFRGGPPYNEQFF.

V usage is TRBV11-2 and J usage is TRBJ2-7; D unresolved. This CDR3 is built from 14 residues. V was clipped by 8 bases and J by 3 bases, with 17 bases between them. Germline V lookup: CDR1 SGHAT, CDR2 FQNNGV. The CDR3 region is CASAAARGNYEQYF. The CDR3 region has the DNA TGTGCCAGCGCGGCGGCCCGAGGCAACTACGAGCAGTACTTC.